This TCR beta chain was identified during a study of blood T cell repertoires in COVID-19. Study context: Whether acute or convalescent, the COVID-19 samples came from the United States, Italy and Spain. PBMCs, B-cell-depleted T cells, or T cells were the source of the cDNA or gDNA that made up the material.

Study processing details: Nucleated cell number was recorded as an estimate derived from reference gene primer amplification. The repertoire was sequenced with immunoSEQ multiplex PCR; TCRdb's copy has only in-frame clones and lacks some. The V and J calls and the clone size are those of that table, but D and trimming were determined from the DNA. This sample has some 70,000 clones, with 76% found just once. Patients at the Seattle site were enrolled during active infection and followed longitudinally. The receptor was isolated from a man aged 55 to 70 with COVID-19, enrolled during active disease. Input material: peripheral blood.

CDR3 protein: CASSFFSGDSYNEQFF. CDR3 DNA sequence: TGCGCCAGCAGCTTTTTCAGCGGGGACTCCTACAATGAGCAGTTCTTC. V is TRBV5-1 and J is TRBJ2-1; 7 nucleotides agree with TRBD2. Germline V gene sequence: CDR1 SGHRS, CDR2 YFSETQ. Trimming cost V 2 bases and J 0 bases; bases outside gene matches: 5. The length of the CDR3 is 16 residues.